This paragraph reports one T cell receptor (beta chain). Every PCR got spiked synthetic TCR analog templates. Clones were read by immunoSEQ multiplex PCR, and TCRdb kept only the in-frame ones, dropping some. The sample includes some 20,000 clones, 80% to 90% of them seen just once. The entry originates in a study of PD-L1 blockade in urothelial cancer. On the study more broadly: In the patient group, most of the 29 were males with bladder-origin urothelial cancer. A median about 150,000 T cells were found in blood samples.

Germline loops: CDR1 DFQATT, CDR2 SNEGSKA (reference sequence). CDR3 size: 11 residues. The V gene lost 6 bases and the J gene lost 6 bases, with 12 bases spanning the gap. It was locally advanced or metastatic urothelial carcinoma that patients had. The TCR comes from a man aged 45-60 years with urothelial cancer. The sequences come from PBMCs, collected around atezolizumab (anti-PD-L1) treatment. This chain uses TRBV20-1 with TRBJ2-7; tentative D call: TRBD2 (6 bases). The CDR3 loop reads CSAPTRGEQYF. CDR3 bases: TGCAGTGCACCGACTAGAGGCGAGCAGTACTTC.